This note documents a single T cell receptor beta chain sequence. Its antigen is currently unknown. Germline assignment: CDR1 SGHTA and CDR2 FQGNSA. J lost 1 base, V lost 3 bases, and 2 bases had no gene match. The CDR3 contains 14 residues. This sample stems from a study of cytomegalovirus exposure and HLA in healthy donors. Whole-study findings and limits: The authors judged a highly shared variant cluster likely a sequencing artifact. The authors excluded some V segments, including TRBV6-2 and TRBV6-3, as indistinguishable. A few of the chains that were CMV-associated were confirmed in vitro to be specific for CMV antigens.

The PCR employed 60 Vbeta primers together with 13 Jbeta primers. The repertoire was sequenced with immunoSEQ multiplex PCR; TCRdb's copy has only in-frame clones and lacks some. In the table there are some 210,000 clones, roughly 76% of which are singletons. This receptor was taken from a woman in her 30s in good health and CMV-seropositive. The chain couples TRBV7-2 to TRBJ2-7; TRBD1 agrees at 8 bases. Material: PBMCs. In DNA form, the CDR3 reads TGTGCCAGCAGCTTTCAGGGGGCATCCTACGAGCAGTACTTC. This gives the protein CASSFQGASYEQYF.